This entry is about one T cell receptor beta chain. Its antigen is not identified. A read error is possible here, since a much larger clone lies one base away. Researchers barred patients who had uncontrolled infection, other autoimmune disease, pregnancy or lactation. PBMCs were collected from an approximately 9.2 ml volume of fresh peripheral blood. These data come from a study of T cells in Graves' hyperthyroidism and ophthalmopathy. Findings of the study overall: Among thyroid clonotypes expanded above 0.001, most also appeared in blood. The model forecast ophthalmopathy, anticipating it by a median around 6.5 months before onset.

The germline V gene encodes CDR1 SNHLY and CDR2 FYNNEI. The CDR3 totals 14 residues. The V end lost 3 bases, the J end lost 9 bases, and 15 bases lay between the germline ends. Template material for amplifying TCR beta CDR3 regions consisted of RNA transcripts. Researchers ran a first-round RT-PCR on the TCR CDR3 using the HTBI primer set. From the multiplex PCR reads, TCRdb called clonotypes with MiXCR, one entry per CDR3 protein. Of around 300,000 distinct CDR3 sequences detected, around 14% appear once; the ten largest clones hold under 30%. The sequence was collected from a woman aged 25 to 39 with Graves' hyperthyroidism. The sequencing input was blood. The genes are TRBV2 and TRBJ1-5; D is ambiguous. CDR3 DNA: TGTGCCAGCAGTGAGATGACGCACGATCGGCCCCAGCATTTT. Protein: CASSEMTHDRPQHF.